The T cell receptor beta chain described here comes from a study of cytomegalovirus exposure and HLA in healthy donors. This clone turned up a few times. The germline V gene has CDR1 SGHNT and CDR2 YENEEA. The CDR3 has 14 amino acids. The V and J ends lost 3 bases and 5 bases, in that order; junction bases with no gene match: 5. The PCR contained 60 Vbeta and 13 Jbeta primers. TCRdb keeps only in-frame clones here, not all; method: immunoSEQ multiplex PCR. The repertoire has about 140,000 clones, under 10% of them found once; the top ten carry roughly 7.2%. The sequence derives from a woman between 35 and 50 years old in good health and CMV-seropositive. Sequencing input: PBMCs. The J gene is TRBJ1-2, the V gene TRBV11-3, with 8 positions matching TRBD1. The CDR3 DNA is TGTGCCAGCAGCTTCGACAGGGGAGGTTATGGCTACACCTTC. It yields the protein CASSFDRGGYGYTF. Full variable domain (remainder filled in from reference TRBV11-3 and TRBJ1-2): EAGVVQSPRYKIIEKKQPVAFWCNPISGHNTLYWYLQNLGQGPELLIRYENEEAVDDSQLPKDRFSAERLKGVDSTLKIQPAELGDSAVYLCASSFDRGGYGYTFGSGTRLTVV.